Shown below are 20 T cell receptor beta chains from a single sample sequenced in a study of cytomegalovirus exposure and HLA in healthy donors. Primers for the PCR totalled 60 Vbeta and 13 Jbeta. Measured with immunoSEQ multiplex PCR; TCRdb has only the in-frame clones, and not every one. The sample records some 170,000 clones, around 81% being singletons. The sequencing input was PBMCs. The receptors derive from a woman younger than 35 in good health and CMV-seropositive.

The chain has TRBV4-3 and TRBJ1-1; weak D call: TRBD1 (5 bases). The V gene's germline CDR1 is LGHNA and CDR2 YSLEER. V lost 1 base and J 1 base, leaving 7 bases between the germline ends. The CDR3 is 14 residues long. The DNA for the CDR3 is TGCGCCAGCAGCCAAGGAAGGGGGAACACTGAAGCTTTCTTT. This gives the protein CASSQGRGNTEAFF.

The chain is built from TRBV6-5 and TRBJ2-7; 7 bases agree with TRBD1. Germline CDR1 and CDR2: MNHEY and SVGAGI. The J segment lost 2 bases and the V segment lost 6 bases, leaving 10 bases of the junction unmatched. The CDR3 consists of 15 residues. Here the CDR3 DNA reads TGTGCCAGCAGCCCCCGGGACAGAGGAACCTACGAGCAGTACTTC. It specifies CASSPRDRGTYEQYF.

V usage is TRBV7-6 and J usage is TRBJ1-1; D unresolved. The CDR3 has 13 residues. V lost 2 bases, J lost 0 bases, and 4 bases lay in between. Per germline, CDR1 SGHVS and CDR2 FNYEAQ. As DNA, the CDR3 is TGTGCCAGCAGCTTATCGGTGAACACTGAAGCTTTCTTT. Protein sequence: CASSLSVNTEAFF.

The V gene is TRBV10-3, the J gene TRBJ1-1, with a weak D call TRBD1 (6 bases). V lost 10 bases and J 0 bases, leaving 18 bases between the germline ends. Germline-derived CDR1 and CDR2 are ENHRY and SYGVKD. CDR3 length: 15 amino acids. The CDR3 reads CATTGRGDMNTEAFF. The CDR3 DNA reads as TGTGCCACCACGGGGAGGGGGGATATGAACACTGAAGCTTTCTTT.

This clone occurred a few times. The rearrangement links TRBV7-8 to TRBJ2-7; the D gene is possibly TRBD1 (6 bases). The CDR3 covers 19 residues. Germline values: CDR1 SGHVS, CDR2 FQNEAQ. V lost 7 bases, J lost 0 bases, and 28 bases lay in between. CDR3 nucleotide sequence: TGTGCCAGCACCAATATTGGACAGTTTGGGGGCTCGAGCTCCTACGAGCAGTACTTC. Protein sequence: CASTNIGQFGGSSSYEQYF.

The chain employs TRBV30 and TRBJ1-4; D might be TRBD1 (6 bases). Trimming left V 3 bases short and J 10 bases short, with 21 bases between. This CDR3 comprises 15 residues. Germline V gene sequence: CDR1 GTSNPN, CDR2 SVGIG (reference sequence). The CDR3 DNA is TGTGCCTGGAGGCCTCGTGGGGCAGGGGAAGGAAAACTGTTTTTT. Its translation: CAWRPRGAGEGKLFF.

V gene TRBV25-1 combines with J gene TRBJ1-1; possibly TRBD1 for D (6 bases). Germline V gene lookup returns CDR1 MGHDK and CDR2 SYGVNS. The CDR3 length is 13 residues. Trimming removed 6 bases at V and 2 bases at J, with 10 bases between. CDR3 protein: CASRQQGNTEAFF. CDR3 coding DNA: TGTGCCAGCAGGCAACAGGGTAACACTGAAGCTTTCTTT.

This clone has a handful of counts. J is TRBJ2-3 and V is TRBV19; weak D call: TRBD1 (6 bases). The germline gives CDR1 LNHDA, CDR2 SQIVND (reference sequence). The CDR3 is 15 residues long. Trimming took off 3 bases at V and 6 bases at J, with 16 bases between the two ends. CDR3 nucleotide sequence: TGTGCCAGTAGTATCTGGCAGGGGAGCCCGGATACGCAGTATTTT. Amino acids: CASSIWQGSPDTQYF.

The sample holds a few counts of this clone. The V gene is TRBV6-1, the J gene TRBJ1-2; maybe TRBD1 (5 bases). Trimming shortened V by 4 bases and J by 7 bases, and 13 bases separated the two germline ends. This CDR3 region has 13 residues. Per the germline V gene, CDR1 is MNHNS and CDR2 is SASEGT. In DNA, the CDR3 is TGTGCCAGCAGTGGGTTGGACATTGGTGGCTACACCTTC. It translates to CASSGLDIGGYTF.

The chain is built from TRBV28 and TRBJ1-2, with 7 bases lining up with TRBD1. CDR3 length: 13 amino acids. CDR1 is MDHEN and CDR2 is SYDVKM in the germline V gene. Losses at the gene ends were 3 bases for V and 5 bases for J; bases not matched to a gene: 3. The CDR3 DNA sequence: TGTGCCAGCAGTTTCACCAGGGGGTATGGCTACACCTTC. Translated, it gives CASSFTRGYGYTF.

The rearrangement joins TRBV30 to TRBJ2-7; D call uncertain. Germline CDR1 GTSNPN, CDR2 SVGIG (reference sequence). This CDR3 comprises 16 residues. Trimming removed 0 bases from V and 3 bases from J, with 18 bases in between. The CDR3 DNA is TGTGCCTGGAGTGTAAAACTCCGACGGGTCTACTACGAGCAGTACTTC. Protein product: CAWSVKLRRVYYEQYF.

The chain joins TRBV19 to TRBJ1-5; TRBD1 agrees at 8 bases. Germline CDR1 reads LNHDA; CDR2 reads SQIVND (reference sequence). J lost 6 bases, V lost 1 base, and 8 bases had no gene match. The CDR3 has 16 amino acids. The CDR3 region is CASSIGGTGVSQPQHF. CDR3 DNA: TGTGCCAGTAGTATAGGTGGGACAGGCGTGAGTCAGCCCCAGCATTTT.

The genes are TRBV7-2 and TRBJ2-2; 7 bases fit TRBD1. The CDR3 loop spans 16 amino acids. CDR1 and CDR2 (germline): SGHTA, FQGNSA. V trimming: 5 bases; J trimming: 0 bases; junction bases outside the gene matches: 6. CDR3 amino acids: CASSNTGVPNTGELFF. The CDR3 region has the DNA TGTGCCAGCAGCAATACAGGGGTCCCGAACACCGGGGAGCTGTTTTTT.

The chain recombines TRBV16 with TRBJ1-1; D ambiguous. Germline loops: CDR1 KGHSY, CDR2 FQNENV. V lost 8 bases to trimming and J lost 0 bases, with 13 bases between them. The CDR3 has 14 residues. The CDR3 sequence is CASAKTSMNTEAFF. The CDR3 nucleotides are TGTGCCAGCGCAAAGACAAGCATGAACACTGAAGCTTTCTTT.

The genes are TRBV19 and TRBJ2-7; D not resolved. The length of the CDR3 is 13 residues. In germline, CDR1 is LNHDA, CDR2 SQIVND (reference sequence). V dropped 6 bases and J dropped 7 bases, with 16 bases sitting between them. The CDR3 DNA reads TGTGCCAGTAGCTTGGGCACCGTAAAGGAGCAGTACTTC. It is translated as CASSLGTVKEQYF.

This clone is medium-sized (0.01 to 0.1%) by share. The rearrangement links TRBV9 to TRBJ2-1, with D maybe TRBD1 (5 bases). V lost 0 bases and J lost 8, with 15 bases in between. CDR3 length: 15 residues. Looked up from germline, CDR1 is SGDLS and CDR2 is YYNGEE. CDR3 sequence: CASSVGGAPSHEQFF. In nucleotides, the CDR3 is TGTGCCAGCAGCGTAGGTGGGGCCCCTTCCCATGAGCAGTTCTTC.

The DNA for the CDR3 is TGTGCCACCAGCAGAGAACTCGGCTACGAGCAGTACTTC. Translated, it gives CATSRELGYEQYF. The chain employs TRBV15 and TRBJ2-7, with D uncertain. V dropped 0 bases and J dropped 3 bases, with 6 bases sitting between them. CDR1 LNHNV and CDR2 YYDKDF come from the germline V gene (reference sequence). The CDR3 runs to 13 residues. The whole variable domain, remainder taken from reference TRBV15 and TRBJ2-7, is DAMVIQNPRYQVTQFGKPVTLSCSQTLNHNVMYWYQQKSSQAPKLLFHYYDKDFNNEADTPDNFQSRRPNTSFCFLDIRSPGLGDTAMYLCATSRELGYEQYFGPGTRLTVT.

The V and J genes are TRBV28 and TRBJ1-6; no firm D call. Germline lookup yields CDR1 MDHEN and CDR2 SYDVKM. The V gene lost 3 bases and the J gene lost 0 bases, with 9 bases spanning the gap. The length of the CDR3 is 16 residues. The DNA of the CDR3 is TGTGCCAGCAGTTTGGATGGGAGCTCCTATAATTCACCCCTCCACTTT. Translating gives CASSLDGSSYNSPLHF.

The chain joins TRBV7-9 to TRBJ1-6, with 10 nucleotides matching TRBD1. The V gene end was trimmed by 0 bases and the J gene end by 9 bases; junction bases not matched to a gene: 5. This CDR3 is 16 amino acids long. Germline V lookup: CDR1 SEHNR, CDR2 FQNEAQ (reference sequence). The CDR3 DNA follows: TGTGCCAGCAGCTTAGCCCGACAGGGGGCGATTTCACCCCTCCACTTT. Residues: CASSLARQGAISPLHF.

This clone was observed a handful of times. The chain has TRBV7-9 and TRBJ1-4, with D unresolved. The V end was cut by 4 bases, the J end by 12 bases, with 12 bases between. This CDR3 is 12 amino acids long. The germline CDR1 and CDR2 sequences are SEHNR and FQNEAQ (reference sequence). Here the CDR3 DNA reads TGTGCCAGCAGCTACCCCAAGGGAGAACTGTTTTTT. It is translated as CASSYPKGELFF.